These 16 T cell receptor beta chains share one sample of origin, sequenced in a study of shared clonotypes between healthy human individuals. Measured with immunoSEQ multiplex PCR; TCRdb has only the in-frame clones, and not every one. The table lists 2 million to 2.5 million clones, more than 85% of them singletons. The sequenced sample consisted of naive CD4+ T cells from PBMCs. The subset was: CD45RA+ positively selected. These receptors came from a man between 18 and 35 years old in good health. Some clones in this sample may be carry-over from other donors' samples.

Concerning this clone itself: The sample has other DNA sequences that encode this CDR3 too. This chain joins TRBV28 and TRBJ1-2; 7 bases align to TRBD1. There are 14 residues in the CDR3. Germline V gene data show CDR1 as MDHEN and CDR2 as SYDVKM. With V trimmed by 5 bases and J by 5 bases, 8 bases remained unmatched. The CDR3 bases are TGTGCCAGCAGTCCACCCGGGACAGCATATGGCTACACCTTC. Translated, it gives CASSPPGTAYGYTF.

The gene calls are TRBV7-8 and TRBJ2-3; the D gene is possibly TRBD2 (6 bases). CDR1 is SGHVS, CDR2 FQNEAQ, per germline. This CDR3 has 14 residues. V gave up 5 bases and J gave up 3 bases, with 12 bases separating them. The CDR3: CASSPPGVTDTQYF. CDR3 bases: TGTGCCAGCAGCCCGCCGGGAGTGACAGATACGCAGTATTTT.

This chain's CDR3 is CASSQTKGTTDTQYF. For the CDR3, the DNA is TGTGCCAGTAGCCAAACGAAGGGCACCACAGATACGCAGTATTTT. V usage is TRBV19 and J usage is TRBJ2-3; D uncertain. Germline CDR1 and CDR2: LNHDA and SQIVND (reference sequence). The V end lost 6 bases, the J end lost 2 bases, and 15 bases lay between the germline ends. The CDR3 loop spans 15 amino acids.

As regards this clone: Other DNA sequences within the sample encode an identical CDR3. The rearrangement joins TRBV5-8 to TRBJ2-3; D is undetermined. This CDR3 spans 13 amino acids. Germline CDR1 and CDR2: SGHTS and YDEGEE. Trimming stripped 1 base from V and 1 base from J, with 4 bases between. CDR3 protein: CASSLRGTDTQYF. The CDR3, as DNA: TGTGCCAGCAGCTTGCGGGGCACAGATACGCAGTATTTT. Looking up the rest from reference TRBV5-8 and TRBJ2-3 gives the full variable domain: EAGVTQSPTHLIKTRGQQATLRCSPISGHTSVYWYQQALGLGLQFLLWYDEGEERNRGNFPPRFSGRQFPNYSSELNVNALELEDSALYLCASSLRGTDTQYFGPGTRLTVL.

The chain couples TRBV27 to TRBJ1-1, with D hard to call. The V and J ends lost 4 bases and 11 bases respectively, with 17 bases between them. Germline V gene data show CDR1 as MNHEY and CDR2 as SMNVEV (reference sequence). The CDR3 length is 13 residues. CDR3 sequence (DNA): TGTGCCAGCAGTTCCCGCGGGTTGACGGCCGCTTTCTTT. Amino acid sequence: CASSSRGLTAAFF.

The V call is TRBV6-5, the J call TRBJ2-7; 9 positions match TRBD1. The CDR3 consists of 15 residues. Germline loops: CDR1 MNHEY, CDR2 SVGAGI. V trimming: 5 bases; J trimming: 5 bases; junction bases outside the gene matches: 10. The CDR3 nucleotides read TGTGCCAGCAGTAACACCGGGACAGGGCTCCACGAGCAGTACTTC. Translated, it gives CASSNTGTGLHEQYF.

There are a few counts of this clone. This chain joins TRBV18 and TRBJ1-2; TRBD1 matches at 7 bases. Germline values: CDR1 KGHSH, CDR2 LQKENI. After removal of 2 bases from V and 4 bases from J, the junction contained 7 bases not matched to a gene. This CDR3 has 15 amino acids. The CDR3 loop is CASSPLGQVLYGYTF. CDR3 bases: TGTGCCAGCTCACCATTAGGACAGGTTCTCTATGGCTACACCTTC.

The V gene is TRBV5-1, the J gene TRBJ2-1; TRBD2 agrees at 9 bases. CDR3 length: 15 amino acids. Germline V gives CDR1 SGHRS, CDR2 YFSETQ. V shed 5 bases and J 8 bases; nucleotides not matched to a gene: 11. CDR3 residues: CASRPGTSHFHEQFF. The CDR3 DNA reads as TGCGCCAGCAGACCCGGGACTAGCCACTTCCATGAGCAGTTCTTC.

The chain combines TRBV10-3 with TRBJ2-3; no clear D. V was cut by 7 bases and J by 4 bases, with 6 bases left in between. Germline lookup yields CDR1 ENHRY and CDR2 SYGVKD. The CDR3 sequence is 11 residues long. CDR3 sequence (DNA): TGTGCCATCAAGAGGTCAGATACGCAGTATTTT. Protein sequence: CAIKRSDTQYF.

The chain uses TRBV4-2 and TRBJ2-7; TRBD1 is a possible D gene (6 bases). Deletions cut 4 bases from V and 5 bases from J, with 18 bases between. The CDR3 spans 15 residues. Germline V gives CDR1 LGHNA, CDR2 YNFKEQ. The CDR3 loop is CASSRSTGNTHEQYF. The CDR3 coding sequence is TGTGCCAGCAGCCGCTCAACAGGGAATACTCACGAGCAGTACTTC.

The V and J genes are TRBV7-8 and TRBJ2-1; D is undetermined. Germline V gene data show CDR1 as SGHVS and CDR2 as FQNEAQ. With 1 base removed from V and 7 bases from J, the gap between germline ends came to 8 bases. The CDR3 consists of 13 residues. Here the CDR3 reads CASSLEQRNEQFF. CDR3 nucleotides: TGTGCCAGCAGCTTAGAACAGAGGAATGAGCAGTTCTTC.

This chain links TRBV15 with TRBJ2-3, with 7 bases aligning to TRBD2. The CDR3 has 19 amino acids. V dropped 4 bases and J dropped 0; count of bases not matched to a gene: 16. In germline, CDR1 is LNHNV, CDR2 YYDKDF (reference sequence). The CDR3 is CATSTHPPGLGASTDTQYF. The CDR3 DNA follows: TGTGCCACCAGCACCCACCCTCCCGGACTAGGGGCTAGCACAGATACGCAGTATTTT.

This clone was observed once. CDR3 in DNA: TGTGCCAGCACCCCCTCAGGGGGAAACACTGAAGCTTTCTTT. Translating gives CASTPSGGNTEAFF. This chain connects TRBV28 to TRBJ1-1; 7 nucleotides agree with TRBD1. With 7 bases clipped from V and 2 bases from J, the junction kept 7 bases outside the gene matches. CDR1 is MDHEN and CDR2 is SYDVKM in the germline V gene. There are 14 residues in the CDR3. Supplemented by reference TRBV28 and TRBJ1-1, the full variable domain reads DVKVTQSSRYLVKRTGEKVFLECVQDMDHENMFWYRQDPGLGLRLIYFSYDVKMKEKGDIPEGYSVSREKKERFSLILESASTNQTSMYLCASTPSGGNTEAFFGQGTRLTVV.

The chain recombines TRBV5-4 with TRBJ2-5, with a possible D match to TRBD2 (6 bases). The V end was cut by 1 base, the J end by 3 bases, with 7 bases between. The CDR3 has 13 residues. Germline V gene lookup returns CDR1 SGHNT and CDR2 YYREEE (reference sequence). The CDR3, as DNA: TGTGCCAGCAGCTTGCAGCGGGAAGAGACCCAGTACTTC. Translated, it gives CASSLQREETQYF.

Only a few counts were recorded for this clone. This chain links TRBV29-1 with TRBJ1-5, with D perhaps TRBD1 (6 bases). V lost 6 bases and J 3 bases, leaving 15 bases between the germline ends. The germline V gene encodes CDR1 SQVTM and CDR2 ANQGSEA. The CDR3 is made up of 14 amino acids. The chain's CDR3 is CSVAEGGNNQPQHF. The CDR3 nucleotides read TGCAGCGTGGCGGAAGGGGGAAACAATCAGCCCCAGCATTTT.

This clone has a single count. V usage is TRBV4-1 and J usage is TRBJ2-5, with D perhaps matching TRBD2 (5 bases). CDR1 is MGHRA and CDR2 is YSYEKL in the germline V gene. The V and J ends lost 5 bases and 1 base respectively, with 14 bases between them. The CDR3 is made up of 15 amino acids. The CDR3 region has the DNA TGCGCCAGCAGCGGGTTGTCGGGAATCCAAGAGACCCAGTACTTC. This codes for CASSGLSGIQETQYF.